A selection of T cell receptor beta chains follows, all from one sample in a study of T cells in Graves' hyperthyroidism and ophthalmopathy. TCRdb re-analysed the multiplex PCR reads in MiXCR, keeping a single row per CDR3 protein. The data contain hundreds of thousands of distinct CDR3 sequences, around 39% of them singletons. Input material: blood. Source of these receptors: a man younger than 35 with Graves' hyperthyroidism. Both conserved end residues are trimmed from each CDR3. Fields, in order: V gene, CDR3 protein.

v_gene: TRBV5-1
CDR3aa: ASSLRSEGGYT

v_gene: TRBV4-3
CDR3aa: ASSQETVYSVGVTQY

v_gene: TRBV12-3/TRBV12-4
CDR3aa: ASSYSTGFGRVNTEAF

v_gene: TRBV7-9
CDR3aa: ASSLFTGGGNSPLH

v_gene: TRBV12-3/TRBV12-4
CDR3aa: ASSLGGGNSPLH

v_gene: TRBV7-9
CDR3aa: ASSSDRDQETQY

v_gene: TRBV11-2
CDR3aa: ASSPRDRAYTEAF

v_gene: TRBV5-1
CDR3aa: ASSFASKNTEAF

v_gene: TRBV5-4
CDR3aa: ASSFRQGAGNSPLH

v_gene: TRBV7-9
CDR3aa: ASSPEQGTEAF

v_gene: TRBV20-1
CDR3aa: SAPGRAAF

v_gene: TRBV19
CDR3aa: ASSIVGTGAIEAF

v_gene: TRBV9
CDR3aa: ASSPLTGGWDTEAF

v_gene: TRBV3-1
CDR3aa: ASAGNTYEQY

v_gene: TRBV3-1
CDR3aa: ASSWGQKNTEAF

v_gene: TRBV29-1
CDR3aa: SVMTGGPQH

v_gene: TRBV7-9
CDR3aa: ASSPLKDYYEQY

v_gene: TRBV29-1
CDR3aa: SAFTGQGYEQY